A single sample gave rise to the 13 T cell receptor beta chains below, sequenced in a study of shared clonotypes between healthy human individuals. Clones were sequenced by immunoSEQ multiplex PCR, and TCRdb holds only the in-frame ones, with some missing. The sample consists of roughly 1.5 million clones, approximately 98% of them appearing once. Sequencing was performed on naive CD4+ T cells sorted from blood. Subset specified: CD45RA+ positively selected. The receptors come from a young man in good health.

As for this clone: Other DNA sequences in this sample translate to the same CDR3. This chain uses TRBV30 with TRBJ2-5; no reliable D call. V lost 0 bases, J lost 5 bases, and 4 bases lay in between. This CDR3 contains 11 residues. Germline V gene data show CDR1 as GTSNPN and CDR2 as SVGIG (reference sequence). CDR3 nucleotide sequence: TGTGCCTGGAGTGTGAAGGAGACCCAGTACTTC. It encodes CAWSVKETQYF.

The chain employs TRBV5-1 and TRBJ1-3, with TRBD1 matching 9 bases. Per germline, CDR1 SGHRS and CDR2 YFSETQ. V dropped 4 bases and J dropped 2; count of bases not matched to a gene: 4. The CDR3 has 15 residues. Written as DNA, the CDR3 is TGCGCCAGCAGCAACAGGGGGCTGGCTGGAAACACCATATATTTT. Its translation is CASSNRGLAGNTIYF.

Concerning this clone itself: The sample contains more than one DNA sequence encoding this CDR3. CDR3 in DNA: TGTGCCAGCAGTGAAGGTGGATACGAGCAGTACTTC. This sequence encodes CASSEGGYEQYF. This rearrangement joins TRBV6-1 to TRBJ2-7; D is ambiguous. CDR1 MNHNS and CDR2 SASEGT come from the germline V gene. This CDR3 spans 12 amino acids. Deletions cut 1 base from V and 4 bases from J, with 5 bases between.

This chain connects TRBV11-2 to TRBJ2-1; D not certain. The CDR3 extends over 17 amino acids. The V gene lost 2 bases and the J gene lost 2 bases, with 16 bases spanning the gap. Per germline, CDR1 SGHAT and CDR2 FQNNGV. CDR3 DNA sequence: TGTGCCAGCAGCTTATTTGGTCACAGCCCGACCTACAATGAGCAGTTCTTC. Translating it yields CASSLFGHSPTYNEQFF.

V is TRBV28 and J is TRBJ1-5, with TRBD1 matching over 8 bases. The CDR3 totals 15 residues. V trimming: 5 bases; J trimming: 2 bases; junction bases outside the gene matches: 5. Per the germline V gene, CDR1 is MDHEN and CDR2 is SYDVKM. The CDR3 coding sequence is TGTGCCAGCAGTAAATCGGACAGGGGCAATCAGCCCCAGCATTTT. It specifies CASSKSDRGNQPQHF.

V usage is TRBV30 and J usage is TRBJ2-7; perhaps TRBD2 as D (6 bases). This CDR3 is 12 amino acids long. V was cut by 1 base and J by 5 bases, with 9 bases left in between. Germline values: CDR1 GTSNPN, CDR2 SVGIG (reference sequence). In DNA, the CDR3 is TGTGCCTGGAGTGATTCGGGGGACGAGCAGTACTTC. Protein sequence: CAWSDSGDEQYF.

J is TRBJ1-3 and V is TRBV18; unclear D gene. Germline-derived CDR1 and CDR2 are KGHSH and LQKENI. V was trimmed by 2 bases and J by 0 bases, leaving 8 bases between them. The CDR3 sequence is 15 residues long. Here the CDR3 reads CASSPAESSGNTIYF. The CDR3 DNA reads TGTGCCAGCTCACCAGCGGAGAGCTCTGGAAACACCATATATTTT.

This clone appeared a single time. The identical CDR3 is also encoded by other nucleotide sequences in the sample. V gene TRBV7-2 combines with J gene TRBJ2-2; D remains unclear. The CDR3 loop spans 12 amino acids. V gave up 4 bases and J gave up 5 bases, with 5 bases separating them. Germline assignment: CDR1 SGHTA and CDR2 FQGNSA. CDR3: CASSYYTGELFF. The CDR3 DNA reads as TGTGCCAGCAGCTATTATACCGGGGAGCTGTTTTTT.

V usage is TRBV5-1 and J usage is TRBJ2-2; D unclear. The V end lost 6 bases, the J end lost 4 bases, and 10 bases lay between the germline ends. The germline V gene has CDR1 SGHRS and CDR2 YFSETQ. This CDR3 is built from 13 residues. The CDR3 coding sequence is TGCGCCAGCAAATTCCGAAGCACCGGGGAGCTGTTTTTT. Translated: CASKFRSTGELFF.

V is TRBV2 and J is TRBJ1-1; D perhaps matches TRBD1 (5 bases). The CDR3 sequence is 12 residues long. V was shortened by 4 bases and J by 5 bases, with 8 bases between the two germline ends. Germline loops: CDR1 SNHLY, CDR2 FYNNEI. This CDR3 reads CASSVWGTEAFF. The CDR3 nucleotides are TGTGCCAGCAGTGTATGGGGGACTGAAGCTTTCTTT.

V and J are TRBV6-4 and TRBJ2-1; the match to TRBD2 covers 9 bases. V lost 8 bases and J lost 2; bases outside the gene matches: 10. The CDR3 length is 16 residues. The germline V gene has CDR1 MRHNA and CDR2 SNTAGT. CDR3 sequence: CASRASGMTAYNEQFF. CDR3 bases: TGTGCCAGCCGAGCTAGCGGGATGACAGCCTACAATGAGCAGTTCTTC.

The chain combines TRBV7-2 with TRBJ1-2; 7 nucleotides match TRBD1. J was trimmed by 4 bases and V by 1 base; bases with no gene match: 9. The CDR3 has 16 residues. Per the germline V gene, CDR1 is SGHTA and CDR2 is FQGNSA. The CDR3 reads CASSLGRGRSRYGYTF. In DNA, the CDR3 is TGTGCCAGCAGCTTAGGAAGGGGGCGGTCTCGCTATGGCTACACCTTC.

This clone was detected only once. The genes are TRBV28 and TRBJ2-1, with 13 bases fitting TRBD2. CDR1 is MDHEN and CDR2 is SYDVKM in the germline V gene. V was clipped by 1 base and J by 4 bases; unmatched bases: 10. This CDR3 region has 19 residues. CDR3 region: CASSLSLGLAGVAYNEQFF. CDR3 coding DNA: TGTGCCAGCAGTTTATCCCTTGGACTAGCGGGAGTAGCGTACAATGAGCAGTTCTTC. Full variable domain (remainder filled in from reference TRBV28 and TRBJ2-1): DVKVTQSSRYLVKRTGEKVFLECVQDMDHENMFWYRQDPGLGLRLIYFSYDVKMKEKGDIPEGYSVSREKKERFSLILESASTNQTSMYLCASSLSLGLAGVAYNEQFFGPGTRLTVL.